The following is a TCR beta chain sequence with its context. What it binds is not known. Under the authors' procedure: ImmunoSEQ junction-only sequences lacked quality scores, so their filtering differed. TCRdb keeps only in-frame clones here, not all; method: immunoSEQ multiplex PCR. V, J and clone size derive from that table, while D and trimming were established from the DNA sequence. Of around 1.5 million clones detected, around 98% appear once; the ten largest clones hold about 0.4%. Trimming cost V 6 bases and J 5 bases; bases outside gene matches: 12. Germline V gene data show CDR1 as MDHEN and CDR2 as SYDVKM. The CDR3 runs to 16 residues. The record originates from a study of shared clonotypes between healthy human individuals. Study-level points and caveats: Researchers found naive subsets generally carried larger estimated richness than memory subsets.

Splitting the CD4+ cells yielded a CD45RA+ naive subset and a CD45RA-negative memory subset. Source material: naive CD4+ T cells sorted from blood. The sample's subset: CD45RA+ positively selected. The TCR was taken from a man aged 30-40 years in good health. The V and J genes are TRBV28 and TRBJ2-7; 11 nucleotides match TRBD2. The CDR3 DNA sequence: TGTGCCAGCAGACGAGCCGGGACTAGCGGCGTGGACGAGCAGTACTTC. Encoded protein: CASRRAGTSGVDEQYF.